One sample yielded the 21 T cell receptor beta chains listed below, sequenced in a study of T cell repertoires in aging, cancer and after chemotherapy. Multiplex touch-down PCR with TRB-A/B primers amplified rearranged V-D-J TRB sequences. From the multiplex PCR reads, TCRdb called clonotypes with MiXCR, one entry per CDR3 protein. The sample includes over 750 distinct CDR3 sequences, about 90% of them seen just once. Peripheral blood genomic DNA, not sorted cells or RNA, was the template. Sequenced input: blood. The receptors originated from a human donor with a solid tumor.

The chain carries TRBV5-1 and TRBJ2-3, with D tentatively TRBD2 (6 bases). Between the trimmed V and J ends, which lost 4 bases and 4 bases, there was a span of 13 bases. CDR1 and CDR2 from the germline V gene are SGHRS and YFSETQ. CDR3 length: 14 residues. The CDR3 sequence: CASSPGTVSDTQYF. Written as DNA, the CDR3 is TGCGCCAGCAGCCCCGGGACTGTTTCAGATACGCAGTATTTT.

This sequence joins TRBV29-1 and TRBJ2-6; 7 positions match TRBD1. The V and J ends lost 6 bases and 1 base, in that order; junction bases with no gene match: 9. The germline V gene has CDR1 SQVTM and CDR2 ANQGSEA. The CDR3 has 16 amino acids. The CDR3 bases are TGCAGCGTGTCGGAAGGGGGCAGATCTGGGGCCAACGTCCTGACTTTC. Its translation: CSVSEGGRSGANVLTF.

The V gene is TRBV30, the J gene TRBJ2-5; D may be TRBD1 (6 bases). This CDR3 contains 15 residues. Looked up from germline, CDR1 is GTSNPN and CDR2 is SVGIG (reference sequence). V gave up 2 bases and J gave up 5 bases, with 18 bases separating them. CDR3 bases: TGTGCCTGGAGTATGTCAGGCCTACAGGGCGAGACCCAGTACTTC. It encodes CAWSMSGLQGETQYF.

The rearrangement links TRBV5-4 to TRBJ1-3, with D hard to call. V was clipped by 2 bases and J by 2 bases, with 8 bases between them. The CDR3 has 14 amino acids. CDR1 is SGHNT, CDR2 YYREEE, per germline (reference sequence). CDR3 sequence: CASSFRGAGNTIYF. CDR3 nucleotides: TGTGCCAGCAGCTTTAGAGGAGCTGGAAACACCATATATTTT.

The CDR3 sequence is CASSLTGVGEQYF. The CDR3, as DNA: TGTGCCAGCAGCTTGACAGGGGTGGGCGAGCAGTACTTC. This chain joins TRBV7-9 and TRBJ2-7; 8 nucleotides align to TRBD1. In germline, CDR1 is SEHNR, CDR2 FQNEAQ (reference sequence). This CDR3 has 13 residues. V gave up 3 bases and J gave up 6 bases; unmatched junction bases: 4. Drawing the rest from reference TRBV7-9 and TRBJ2-7, the complete variable domain is DTGVSQNPRHKITKRGQNVTFRCDPISEHNRLYWYRQTLGQGPEFLTYFQNEAQLEKSRLLSDRFSAERPKGSFSTLEIQRTEQGDSAMYLCASSLTGVGEQYFGPGTRLTVT.

The CDR3 protein is CSVRLDSGANVLTF. The CDR3 DNA is TGCAGCGTTAGACTGGACTCTGGGGCCAACGTCCTGACTTTC. V gene TRBV29-1 combines with J gene TRBJ2-6; D unresolved. V lost 5 bases and J lost 0, with 8 bases in between. The CDR3 runs to 14 residues. CDR1 and CDR2 from the germline V gene are SQVTM and ANQGSEA.

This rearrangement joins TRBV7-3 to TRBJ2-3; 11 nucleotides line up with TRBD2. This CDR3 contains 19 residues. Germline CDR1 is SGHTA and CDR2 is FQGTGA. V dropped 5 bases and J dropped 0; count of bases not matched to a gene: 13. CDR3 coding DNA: TGTGCCAGCAGCGTCGAGGGACTAGCGGAAACAGATAGCACAGATACGCAGTATTTT. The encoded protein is CASSVEGLAETDSTDTQYF.

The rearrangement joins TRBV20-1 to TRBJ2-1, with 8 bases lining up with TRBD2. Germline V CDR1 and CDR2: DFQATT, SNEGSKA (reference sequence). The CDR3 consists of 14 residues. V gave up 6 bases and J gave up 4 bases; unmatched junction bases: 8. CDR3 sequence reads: CSADREGRYNEQFF. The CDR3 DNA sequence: TGCAGTGCCGATCGGGAGGGTCGGTACAATGAGCAGTTCTTC.

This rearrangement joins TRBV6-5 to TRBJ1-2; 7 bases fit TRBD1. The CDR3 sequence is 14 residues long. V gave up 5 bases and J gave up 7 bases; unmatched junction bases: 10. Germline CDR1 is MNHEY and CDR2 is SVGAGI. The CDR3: CASSPRDSSFGYTF. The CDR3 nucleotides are TGTGCCAGCAGTCCCCGGGACAGCTCCTTTGGCTACACCTTC.

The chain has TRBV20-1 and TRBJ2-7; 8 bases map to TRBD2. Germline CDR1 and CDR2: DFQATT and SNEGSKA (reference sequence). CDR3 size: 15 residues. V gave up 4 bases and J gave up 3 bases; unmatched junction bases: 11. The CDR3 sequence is CSATPTSGGDYEQYF. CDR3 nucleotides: TGCAGTGCTACCCCTACTAGCGGAGGGGACTACGAGCAGTACTTC.

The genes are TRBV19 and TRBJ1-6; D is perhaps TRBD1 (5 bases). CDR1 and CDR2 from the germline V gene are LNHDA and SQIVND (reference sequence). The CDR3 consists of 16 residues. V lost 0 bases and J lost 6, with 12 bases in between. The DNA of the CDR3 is TGTGCCAGTAGTATAGATATGCAGGGAATTAATTCACCCCTCCACTTT. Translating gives CASSIDMQGINSPLHF.

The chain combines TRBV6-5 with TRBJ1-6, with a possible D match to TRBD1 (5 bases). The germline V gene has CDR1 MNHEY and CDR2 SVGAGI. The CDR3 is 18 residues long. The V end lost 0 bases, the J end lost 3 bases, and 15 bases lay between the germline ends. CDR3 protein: CASSYSNVGTSYNSPLHF. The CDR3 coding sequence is TGTGCCAGCAGTTACTCGAATGTTGGGACGAGCTATAATTCACCCCTCCACTTT.

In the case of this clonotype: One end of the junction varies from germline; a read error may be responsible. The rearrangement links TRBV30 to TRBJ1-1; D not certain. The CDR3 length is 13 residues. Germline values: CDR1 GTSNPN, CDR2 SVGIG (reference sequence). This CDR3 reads CAWSVPGNTKAFF. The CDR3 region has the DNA TGTGCCTGGAGTGTACCGGGAAACACTAAAGCTTTCTTT.

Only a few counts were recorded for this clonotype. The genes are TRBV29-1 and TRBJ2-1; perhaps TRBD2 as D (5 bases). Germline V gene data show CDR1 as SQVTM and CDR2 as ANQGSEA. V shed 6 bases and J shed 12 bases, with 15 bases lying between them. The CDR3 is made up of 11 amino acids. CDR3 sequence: CSVDWFGRQFF. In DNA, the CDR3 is TGCAGCGTGGACTGGTTTGGGCGGCAGTTCTTC.

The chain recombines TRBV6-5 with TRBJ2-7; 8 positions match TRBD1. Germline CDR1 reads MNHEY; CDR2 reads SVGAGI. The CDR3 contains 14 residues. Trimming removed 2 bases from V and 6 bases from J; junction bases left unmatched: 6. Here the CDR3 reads CASSYQTGVGEQYF. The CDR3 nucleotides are TGTGCCAGCAGTTACCAGACAGGGGTCGGCGAGCAGTACTTC.

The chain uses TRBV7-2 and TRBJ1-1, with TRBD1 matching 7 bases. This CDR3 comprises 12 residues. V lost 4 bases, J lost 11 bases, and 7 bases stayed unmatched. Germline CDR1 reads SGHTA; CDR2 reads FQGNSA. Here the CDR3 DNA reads TGTGCCAGCAGCTCTCGACAGGGTTGGGCTTTCTTT. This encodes CASSSRQGWAFF.

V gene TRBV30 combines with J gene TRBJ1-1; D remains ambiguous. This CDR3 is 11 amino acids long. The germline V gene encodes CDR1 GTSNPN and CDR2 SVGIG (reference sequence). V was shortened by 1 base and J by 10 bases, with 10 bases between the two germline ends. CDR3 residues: CAWSEPPLAFF. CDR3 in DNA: TGTGCCTGGAGTGAACCGCCCTTAGCTTTCTTT.

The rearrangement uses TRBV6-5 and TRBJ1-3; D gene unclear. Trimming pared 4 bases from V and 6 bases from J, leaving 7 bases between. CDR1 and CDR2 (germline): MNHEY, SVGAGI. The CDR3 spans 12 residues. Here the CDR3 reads CASSSPVNTIYF. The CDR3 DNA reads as TGTGCCAGCAGTTCTCCAGTAAACACCATATATTTT.

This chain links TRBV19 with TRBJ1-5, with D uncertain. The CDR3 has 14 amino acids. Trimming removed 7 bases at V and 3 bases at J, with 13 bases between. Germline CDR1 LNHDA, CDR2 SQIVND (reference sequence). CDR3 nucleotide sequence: TGTGCCAGTATTCCTGGAGTCCCCAATCAGCCCCAGCATTTT. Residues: CASIPGVPNQPQHF.

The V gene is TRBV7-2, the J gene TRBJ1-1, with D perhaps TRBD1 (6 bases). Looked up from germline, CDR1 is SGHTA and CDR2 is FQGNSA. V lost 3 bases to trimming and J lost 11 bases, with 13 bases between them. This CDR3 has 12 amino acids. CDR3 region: CASSFTGLGAFF. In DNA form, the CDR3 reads TGTGCCAGCAGCTTTACAGGGCTGGGGGCTTTCTTT.

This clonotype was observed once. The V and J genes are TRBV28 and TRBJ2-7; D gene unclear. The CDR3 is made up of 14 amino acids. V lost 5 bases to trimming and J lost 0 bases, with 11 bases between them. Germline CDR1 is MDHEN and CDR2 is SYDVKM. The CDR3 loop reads CASSPPGPSYEQYF. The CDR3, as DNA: TGTGCCAGCAGTCCACCGGGCCCCTCCTACGAGCAGTACTTC.